This entry lists 20 T cell receptor beta chains sequenced from one sample in a study of blood T cells in healthy people across ages. Primers used in a second PCR of about 6 to 11 cycles were a sample-barcoded 5' primer and a J-beta primer mix. TCRdb itself ran the 5' RACE reads through MiXCR, one entry per CDR3 protein. Among 2 million or so distinct CDR3 sequences listed, 49% were seen once. Sequencing was performed on blood. All receptors derive from a woman in her thirties or forties in good health.

A single count supports this clonotype. CDR3 region: CASGARRSYEQYF. The CDR3 DNA reads as TGTGCCAGCGGCGCCCGGCGGTCCTACGAGCAGTACTTC. The genes are TRBV28 and TRBJ2-7, with unresolved D. The V and J ends lost 8 bases and 1 base respectively, with 12 bases between them. In germline, CDR1 is MDHEN, CDR2 SYDVKM. This CDR3 is built from 13 residues.

Many counts were recorded for this clonotype. The CDR3 loop is CSVVGYEQYF. In DNA form, the CDR3 reads TGCAGCGTTGTGGGATACGAGCAGTACTTC. V gene TRBV29-1 combines with J gene TRBJ2-7; D remains ambiguous. The V end was cut by 4 bases, the J end by 4 bases, with 5 bases between. The CDR3 contains 10 residues. Germline CDR1 SQVTM, CDR2 ANQGSEA.

V is TRBV27 and J is TRBJ1-6, with D possibly matching TRBD1 (6 bases). The CDR3 extends over 14 amino acids. V lost 5 bases and J 9 bases, leaving 14 bases between the germline ends. Looked up from germline, CDR1 is MNHEY and CDR2 is SMNVEV (reference sequence). Written as DNA, the CDR3 is TGTGCCAGCAGTCGGGGGGGCGTCGGTTCACCCCTCCACTTT. This encodes CASSRGGVGSPLHF.

The chain uses TRBV2 and TRBJ1-2; 7 positions match TRBD1. J was trimmed by 3 bases and V by 10 bases; bases with no gene match: 2. Germline V gene sequence: CDR1 SNHLY, CDR2 FYNNEI. The CDR3 sequence is 11 residues long. The CDR3 loop is CANTGDYGYTF. The CDR3 DNA reads TGTGCCAACACAGGGGACTATGGCTACACCTTC.

The gene calls are TRBV12-3 or TRBV12-4 and TRBJ2-7, with TRBD1 matching 8 bases. The CDR3 loop spans 13 amino acids. Trimming cost V 7 bases and J 2 bases; bases outside gene matches: 4. CDR3 bases: TGTGCCAGCACAACAGGGGGTACCTACGAGCAGTACTTC. Its protein is CASTTGGTYEQYF.

The V call is TRBV2, the J call TRBJ2-4, with TRBD2 matching over 12 bases. V shed 5 bases and J 4 bases; nucleotides not matched to a gene: 6. The CDR3 spans 16 residues. Germline-derived CDR1 and CDR2 are SNHLY and FYNNEI. Written as DNA, the CDR3 is TGTGCCAGCAGTAGACTAGCGGGGGAACCAAAAAACATTCAGTACTTC. Encoded protein: CASSRLAGEPKNIQYF.

This clonotype has only one observation. At one end, the junction sequence differs from germline, possibly due to a read error. This CDR3 reads CASSVSEALPQYF. CDR3 sequence (DNA): TGTGCCAGCAGTGTATCTGAGGCCCTTCCTCAGTACTTC. The rearrangement joins TRBV27 to TRBJ2-5, with D unclear. The CDR3 consists of 13 residues. The germline CDR1 and CDR2 sequences are MNHEY and SMNVEV (reference sequence).

To note about this clonotype: A much larger clone lies a single base off, so this may be a read error. The chain joins TRBV11-1 to TRBJ2-7; D perhaps matches TRBD2 (5 bases). The end of the DNA aligns better with TRBJ2-5, so the J call may be wrong. CDR3 length equals 14 residues. The germline gives CDR1 SGHAT, CDR2 FQDESV (reference sequence). Here the CDR3 DNA reads TGTGCCGGCAGCTCCGCAGGACTCCAAGAGACCCAGTACTTC. This codes for CAGSSAGLQETQYF.

The V and J genes are TRBV27 and TRBJ2-4, with a possible D match to TRBD2 (5 bases). The last part of the DNA fits TRBJ2-7 better; the J call may be wrong. CDR3 length: 15 residues. Germline CDR1 MNHEY, CDR2 SMNVEV (reference sequence). CDR3 amino acids: CASSSFGEPSREQYF. For the CDR3, the DNA is TGTGCCAGCAGTTCGTTCGGGGAACCCAGTCGCGAGCAGTACTTC.

V is TRBV2 and J is TRBJ1-2, with D tentatively TRBD1 (5 bases). Trimming pared 3 bases from V and 7 bases from J, leaving 15 bases between. The CDR3 totals 14 residues. Germline CDR1 reads SNHLY; CDR2 reads FYNNEI. The CDR3 sequence is CASSERTGGTGYTF. The DNA of the CDR3 is TGTGCCAGCAGTGAGAGGACGGGGGGTACTGGCTACACCTTC. Combining the CDR3 with reference TRBV2 and TRBJ1-2 gives the whole variable domain EPEVTQTPSHQVTQMGQEVILRCVPISNHLYFYWYRQILGQKVEFLVSFYNNEISEKSEIFDDQFSVERPDGSNFTLKIRSTKLEDSAMYFCASSERTGGTGYTFGSGTRLTVV.

This clonotype is a singleton in its sample. The gene calls are TRBV6-1 and TRBJ2-3; 8 nucleotides agree with TRBD1. CDR1 MNHNS and CDR2 SASEGT come from the germline V gene. This CDR3 has 15 amino acids. With V trimmed by 0 bases and J by 3 bases, 2 bases remained unmatched. The CDR3 is CASSEARGRTDTQYF. The CDR3 nucleotides are TGTGCCAGCAGTGAAGCCAGGGGGCGGACAGATACGCAGTATTTT.

This clonotype was seen just once. V gene TRBV28 combines with J gene TRBJ2-5, with 8 positions matching TRBD1. The DNA end lines up better with TRBJ2-7; the J call may be wrong. The germline CDR1 and CDR2 sequences are MDHEN and SYDVKM. The CDR3 is 16 amino acids. Here the CDR3 reads CASSPPAGQGRNEQYF. CDR3 bases: TGTGCCAGCAGCCCACCGGCAGGACAGGGAAGGAACGAGCAGTACTTC.

Worth noting for this clonotype: Sequence at one end of the junction differs from germline and may be a read error. V gene TRBV6-4 combines with J gene TRBJ2-1; 11 nucleotides line up with TRBD2. This CDR3 spans 18 amino acids. Germline CDR1 is MRHNA and CDR2 is SNTAGT. The CDR3 reads CASSALPTSGATYKEQFF. The CDR3 region has the DNA TGTGCCAGCAGTGCCCTTCCGACTAGCGGGGCAACCTACAAGGAGCAGTTCTTC.

The V call is TRBV6-5, the J call TRBJ2-5, with 9 bases fitting TRBD1. Germline V lookup: CDR1 MNHEY, CDR2 SVGAGI. The CDR3 loop spans 16 amino acids. J lost 10 bases, V lost 2 bases, and 14 bases had no gene match. CDR3 sequence reads: CASSYKLGQGPRDQYF. As DNA, the CDR3 is TGTGCCAGCAGTTACAAGTTGGGACAGGGACCAAGAGACCAGTACTTC.

J is TRBJ2-1 and V is TRBV9; TRBD2 matches at 10 bases. Germline CDR1 reads SGDLS; CDR2 reads YYNGEE. V lost 0 bases to trimming and J lost 7 bases; unmatched junction nucleotides: 10. This CDR3 is 17 amino acids long. The DNA of the CDR3 is TGTGCCAGCAGCGTAGTTGATTTAGCGGGGGGCAAGAATGAGCAGTTCTTC. It specifies CASSVVDLAGGKNEQFF.

The chain has TRBV3-1 and TRBJ2-7; no firm D call. The V end lost 4 bases, the J end lost 3 bases, and 13 bases lay between the germline ends. CDR1 and CDR2 from the germline V gene are LGHDT and YNNKEL (reference sequence). The CDR3 has 14 residues. CDR3 amino acids: CASSLGSVDYEQYF. The CDR3 DNA sequence: TGTGCCAGCAGCCTCGGCAGTGTGGACTACGAGCAGTACTTC.

V is TRBV6-6 and J is TRBJ1-2; D call uncertain. CDR1 and CDR2 from the germline V gene are MNHNY and SVGAGI (reference sequence). The CDR3 is 11 amino acids. The germline V and J ends were trimmed by 11 bases and 5 bases, with 12 bases remaining between them. CDR3 sequence reads: CAAGLGYGYTF. The DNA of the CDR3 is TGTGCCGCGGGGTTGGGGTATGGCTACACCTTC.

This clonotype has only a few counts. This sequence joins TRBV3-1 and TRBJ2-1, with D perhaps TRBD2 (5 bases). The CDR3 loop spans 15 amino acids. V shed 1 base and J shed 10 bases, with 17 bases lying between them. Germline CDR1 LGHDT, CDR2 YNNKEL (reference sequence). CDR3 DNA sequence: TGTGCCAGCAGCCAAGGGGCTAGCACCGACCGGGAGCAGTTCTTC. Its translation: CASSQGASTDREQFF.

Points on this clonotype: A read error is possible here, since a much larger clone lies one base away. The chain couples TRBV11-2 to TRBJ2-4, with 9 bases matching TRBD1. The end of the DNA fits TRBJ2-7 better, so the J call may be wrong. Germline CDR1 is SGHAT and CDR2 is FQNNGV. This CDR3 spans 14 amino acids. The CDR3 DNA reads as TGTGCCTCTCAGCGGGACAGGGCATCCTGCGAGCAGTACTTC. It translates to CASQRDRASCEQYF.

This clonotype came up once. The junction departs from germline at one end; a sequencing error may be responsible. The genes are TRBV12-3 or TRBV12-4 and TRBJ1-4, with TRBD1 as a possible D gene (5 bases). This CDR3 is 14 amino acids long. Here the CDR3 DNA reads TGTGCCAGTAGTTTTGGGGGAGGGGAGGAAAAACTGTTTTTT. Its protein is CASSFGGGEEKLFF.